This TCR beta chain emerged from a study of tumor and adjacent non-tumor tissue in lung cancer. RNA was extracted from bulk tissue without any cell sorting. The CDR3 has 12 amino acids. The library came from three nested PCR rounds adapted from ARM-PCR protocols. TCRdb itself ran the multiplex PCR reads through MiXCR, one entry per CDR3 protein. The table includes fewer than 120,000 distinct CDR3 sequences, about 80% detected once. As regards this clonotype: Relative to the germline gene, one junction end is altered; a read error may explain this.

The chain carries TRBV12-3 or TRBV12-4 and TRBJ1-5; D is ambiguous. This TCR was sampled from an older man with non-small cell lung cancer. The material sequenced was lung tumor tissue. The CDR3 loop is CSSSLANLPQHF. The CDR3 DNA reads TGTTCCAGCAGTTTAGCTAATCTGCCCCAGCATTTT.